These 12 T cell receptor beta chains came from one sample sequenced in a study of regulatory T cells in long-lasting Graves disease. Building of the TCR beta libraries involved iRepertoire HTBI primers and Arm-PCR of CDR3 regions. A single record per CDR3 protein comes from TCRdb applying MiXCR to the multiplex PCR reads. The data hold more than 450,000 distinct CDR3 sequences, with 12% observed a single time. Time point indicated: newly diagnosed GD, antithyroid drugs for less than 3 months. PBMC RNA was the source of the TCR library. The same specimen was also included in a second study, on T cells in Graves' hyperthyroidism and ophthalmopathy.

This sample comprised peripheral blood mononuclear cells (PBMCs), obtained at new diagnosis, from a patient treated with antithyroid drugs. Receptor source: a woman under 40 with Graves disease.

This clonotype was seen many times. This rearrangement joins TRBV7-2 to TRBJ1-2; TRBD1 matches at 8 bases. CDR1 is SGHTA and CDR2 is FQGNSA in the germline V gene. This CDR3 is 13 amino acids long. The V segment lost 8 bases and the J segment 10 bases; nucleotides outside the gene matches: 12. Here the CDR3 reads CASFGQGRSPYTF. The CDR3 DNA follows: TGTGCCAGCTTTGGACAGGGAAGATCCCCCTACACCTTC. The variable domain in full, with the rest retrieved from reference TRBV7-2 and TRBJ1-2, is GAGVSQSPSNKVTEKGKDVELRCDPISGHTALYWYRQSLGQGLEFLIYFQGNSAPDKSGLPSDRFSAERTGGSVSTLTIQRTQQEDSAVYLCASFGQGRSPYTFGSGTRLTVV.

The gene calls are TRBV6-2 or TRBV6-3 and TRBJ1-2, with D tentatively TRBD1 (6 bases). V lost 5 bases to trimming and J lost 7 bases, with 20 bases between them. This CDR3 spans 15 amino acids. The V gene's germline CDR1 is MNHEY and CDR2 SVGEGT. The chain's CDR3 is CASSGGADRQGGYTF. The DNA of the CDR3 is TGTGCCAGCAGTGGGGGGGCGGACCGGCAGGGTGGCTACACCTTC.

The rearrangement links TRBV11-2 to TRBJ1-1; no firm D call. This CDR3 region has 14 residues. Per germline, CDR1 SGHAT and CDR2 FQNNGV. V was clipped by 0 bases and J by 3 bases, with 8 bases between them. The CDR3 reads CASSLDNSYTEAFF. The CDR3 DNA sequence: TGTGCCAGCAGCTTAGATAACAGTTACACTGAAGCTTTCTTT.

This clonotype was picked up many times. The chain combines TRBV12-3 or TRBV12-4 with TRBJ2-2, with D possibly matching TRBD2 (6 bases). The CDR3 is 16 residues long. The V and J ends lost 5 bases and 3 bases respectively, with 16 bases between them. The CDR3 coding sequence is TGTGCCAGCAGTCCAGGCGGGATTGAGTACACCGGGGAGCTGTTTTTT. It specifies CASSPGGIEYTGELFF.

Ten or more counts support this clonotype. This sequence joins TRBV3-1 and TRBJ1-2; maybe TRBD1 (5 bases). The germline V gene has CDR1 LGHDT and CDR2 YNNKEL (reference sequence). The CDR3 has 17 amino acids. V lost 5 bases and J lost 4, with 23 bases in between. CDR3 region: CASSGREQDQMSYGYTF. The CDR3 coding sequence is TGTGCCAGCAGCGGGAGAGAACAGGACCAAATGAGCTATGGCTACACCTTC. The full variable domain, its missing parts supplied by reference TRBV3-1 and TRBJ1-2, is DTAVSQTPKYLVTQMGNDKSIKCEQNLGHDTMYWYKQDSKKFLKIMFSYNNKELIINETVPNRFSPKSPDKAHLNLHINSLELGDSAVYFCASSGREQDQMSYGYTFGSGTRLTVV.

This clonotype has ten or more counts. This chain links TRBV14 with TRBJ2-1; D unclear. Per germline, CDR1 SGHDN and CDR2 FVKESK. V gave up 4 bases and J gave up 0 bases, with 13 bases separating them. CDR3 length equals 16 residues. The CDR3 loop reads CASSLFGLISYNEQFF. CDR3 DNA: TGTGCCAGCAGCCTCTTCGGCCTAATCTCCTACAATGAGCAGTTCTTC.

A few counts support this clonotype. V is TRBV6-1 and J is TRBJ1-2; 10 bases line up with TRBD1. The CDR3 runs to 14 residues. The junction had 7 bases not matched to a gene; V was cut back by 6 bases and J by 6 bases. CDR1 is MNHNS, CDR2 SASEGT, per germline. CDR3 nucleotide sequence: TGTGCCAGCAGACTTGTCGGGACAGGGGATGGCTACACCTTC. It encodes CASRLVGTGDGYTF.

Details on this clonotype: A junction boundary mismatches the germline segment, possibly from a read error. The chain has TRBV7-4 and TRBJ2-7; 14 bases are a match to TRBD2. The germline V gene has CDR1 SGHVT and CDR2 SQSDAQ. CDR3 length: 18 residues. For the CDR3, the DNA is TGTACCAGCAGCTTAGGTTGGGGGTGGACTAGCGGGAGGTTCGAGCAGTACTTC. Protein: CTSSLGWGWTSGRFEQYF.

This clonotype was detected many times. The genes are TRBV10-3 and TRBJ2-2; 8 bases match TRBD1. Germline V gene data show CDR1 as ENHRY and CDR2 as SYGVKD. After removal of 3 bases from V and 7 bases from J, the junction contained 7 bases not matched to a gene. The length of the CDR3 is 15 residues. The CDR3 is CAISELDRVDGELFF. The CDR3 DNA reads TGTGCCATCAGTGAATTGGACAGGGTAGACGGGGAGCTGTTTTTT.

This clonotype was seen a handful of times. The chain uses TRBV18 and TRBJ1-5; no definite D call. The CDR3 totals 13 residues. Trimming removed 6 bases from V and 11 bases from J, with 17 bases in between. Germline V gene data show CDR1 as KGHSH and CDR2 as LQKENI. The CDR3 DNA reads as TGTGCCAGCTCGAAGGAGCCCATGAGGGCCCAGCATTTT. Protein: CASSKEPMRAQHF.

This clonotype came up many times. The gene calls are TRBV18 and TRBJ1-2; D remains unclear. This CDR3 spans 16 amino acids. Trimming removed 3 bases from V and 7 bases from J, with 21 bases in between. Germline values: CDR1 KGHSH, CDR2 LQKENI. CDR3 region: CASSPIDTAYGGGYTF. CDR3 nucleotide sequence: TGTGCCAGCTCACCCATTGACACAGCTTATGGCGGTGGCTACACCTTC.

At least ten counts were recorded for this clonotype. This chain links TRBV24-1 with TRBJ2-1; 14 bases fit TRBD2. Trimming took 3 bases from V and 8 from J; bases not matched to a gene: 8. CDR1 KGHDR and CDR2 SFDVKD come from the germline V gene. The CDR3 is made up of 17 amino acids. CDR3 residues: CATSDPPGLAGGYEQFF. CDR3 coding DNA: TGTGCCACCAGTGATCCGCCAGGACTAGCGGGAGGTTATGAGCAGTTCTTC.